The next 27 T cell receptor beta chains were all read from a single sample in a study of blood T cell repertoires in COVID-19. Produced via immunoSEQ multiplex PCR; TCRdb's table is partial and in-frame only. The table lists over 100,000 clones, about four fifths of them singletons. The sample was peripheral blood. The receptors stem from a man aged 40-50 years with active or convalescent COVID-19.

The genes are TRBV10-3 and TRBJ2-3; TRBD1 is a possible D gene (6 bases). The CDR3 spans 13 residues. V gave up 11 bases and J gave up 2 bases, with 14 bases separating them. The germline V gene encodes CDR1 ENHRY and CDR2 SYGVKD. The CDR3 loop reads CASQGQHTDTQYF. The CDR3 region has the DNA TGTGCCTCCCAAGGACAGCACACAGATACGCAGTATTTT.

CDR3 sequence: CASSTSTGGSSYNEQFF. The CDR3 bases are TGTGCCAGCAGTACCTCGACAGGGGGAAGCTCCTACAATGAGCAGTTCTTC. The chain uses TRBV2 and TRBJ2-1, with TRBD1 matching 9 bases. Germline lookup yields CDR1 SNHLY and CDR2 FYNNEI. The ends lost 5 bases at V and 0 bases at J; junction bases unmatched: 8. The CDR3 contains 17 residues.

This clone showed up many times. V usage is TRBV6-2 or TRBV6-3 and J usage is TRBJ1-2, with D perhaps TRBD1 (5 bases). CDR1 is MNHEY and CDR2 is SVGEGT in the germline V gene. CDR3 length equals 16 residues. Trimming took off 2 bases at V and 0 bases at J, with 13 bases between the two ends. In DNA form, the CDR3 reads TGTGCCAGCAGTTACCAAGGGGATAGGTCTAACTATGGCTACACCTTC. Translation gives CASSYQGDRSNYGYTF.

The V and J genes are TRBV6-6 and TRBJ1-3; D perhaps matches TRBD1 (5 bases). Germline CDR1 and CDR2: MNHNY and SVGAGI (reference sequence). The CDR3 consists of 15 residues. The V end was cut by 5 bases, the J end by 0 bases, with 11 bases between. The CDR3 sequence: CASSDRSRSGNTIYF. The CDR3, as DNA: TGTGCCAGCAGTGACAGAAGCCGCTCTGGAAACACCATATATTTT.

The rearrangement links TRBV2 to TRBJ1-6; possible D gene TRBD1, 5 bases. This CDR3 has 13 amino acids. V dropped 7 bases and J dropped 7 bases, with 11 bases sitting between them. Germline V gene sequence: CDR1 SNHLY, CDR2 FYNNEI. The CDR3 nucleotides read TGTGCCAGCAACCCAGGGATGAATTCACCCCTCCACTTT. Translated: CASNPGMNSPLHF.

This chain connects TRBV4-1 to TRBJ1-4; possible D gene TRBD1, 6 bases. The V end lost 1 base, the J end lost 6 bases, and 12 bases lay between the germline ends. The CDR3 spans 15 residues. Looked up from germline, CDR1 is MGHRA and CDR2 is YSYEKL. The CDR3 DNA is TGCGCCAGCAGCCAAGTGGGGGCCGAGGATGAAAAACTGTTTTTT. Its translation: CASSQVGAEDEKLFF.

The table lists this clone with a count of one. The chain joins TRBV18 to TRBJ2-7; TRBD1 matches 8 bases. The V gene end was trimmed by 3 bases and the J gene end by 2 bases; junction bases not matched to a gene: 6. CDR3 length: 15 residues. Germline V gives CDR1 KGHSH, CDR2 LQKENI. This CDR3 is CASSPRQGTTYEQYF. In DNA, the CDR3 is TGTGCCAGCTCACCCCGACAGGGGACGACCTACGAGCAGTACTTC. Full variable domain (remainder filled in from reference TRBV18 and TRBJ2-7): NAGVMQNPRHLVRRRGQEARLRCSPMKGHSHVYWYRQLPEEGLKFMVYLQKENIIDESGMPKERFSAEFPKEGPSILRIQQVVRGDSAAYFCASSPRQGTTYEQYFGPGTRLTVT.

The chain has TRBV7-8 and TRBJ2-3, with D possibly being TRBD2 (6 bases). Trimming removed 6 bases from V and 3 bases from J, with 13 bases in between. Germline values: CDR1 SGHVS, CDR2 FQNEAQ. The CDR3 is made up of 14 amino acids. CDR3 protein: CASSLKRVTDTQYF. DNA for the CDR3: TGTGCCAGCAGTCTGAAGCGGGTAACAGATACGCAGTATTTT. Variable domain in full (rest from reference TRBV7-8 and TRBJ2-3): GAGVSQSPRYKVAKRGQDVALRCDPISGHVSLFWYQQALGQGPEFLTYFQNEAQLDKSGLPSDRFFAERPEGSVSTLKIQRTQQEDSAVYLCASSLKRVTDTQYFGPGTRLTVL.

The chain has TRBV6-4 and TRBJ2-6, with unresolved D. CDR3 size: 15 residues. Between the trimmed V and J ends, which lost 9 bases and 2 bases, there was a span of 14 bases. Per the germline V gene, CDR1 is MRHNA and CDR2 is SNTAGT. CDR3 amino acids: CASRPSGAGANVLTF. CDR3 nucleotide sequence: TGTGCCAGTCGTCCCTCAGGTGCTGGGGCCAACGTCCTGACTTTC.

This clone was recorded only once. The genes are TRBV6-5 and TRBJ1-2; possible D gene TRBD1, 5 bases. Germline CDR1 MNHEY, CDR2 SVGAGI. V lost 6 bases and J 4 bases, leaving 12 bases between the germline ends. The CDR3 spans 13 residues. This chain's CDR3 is CASRTTAAYGYTF. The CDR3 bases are TGTGCCAGCAGAACGACAGCCGCCTATGGCTACACCTTC.

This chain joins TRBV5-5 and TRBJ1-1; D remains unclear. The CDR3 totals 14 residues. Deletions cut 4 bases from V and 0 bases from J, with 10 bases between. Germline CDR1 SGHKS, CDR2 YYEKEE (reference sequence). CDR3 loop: CASSPSRLNTEAFF. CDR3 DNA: TGTGCCAGCAGCCCGTCCAGGCTGAACACTGAAGCTTTCTTT.

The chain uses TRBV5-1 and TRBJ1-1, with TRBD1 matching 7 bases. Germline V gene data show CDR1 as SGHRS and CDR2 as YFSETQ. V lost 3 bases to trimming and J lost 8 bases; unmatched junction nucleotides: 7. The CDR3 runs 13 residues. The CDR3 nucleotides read TGCGCCAGCAGCTCTCCCGACAGGGTCGAAGCTTTCTTT. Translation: CASSSPDRVEAFF.

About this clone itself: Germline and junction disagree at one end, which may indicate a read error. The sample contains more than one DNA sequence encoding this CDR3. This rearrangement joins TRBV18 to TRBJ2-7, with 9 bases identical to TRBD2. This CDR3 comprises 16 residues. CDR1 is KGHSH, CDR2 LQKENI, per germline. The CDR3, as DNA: TGTGCCAGCTCACCCCCCTTGGGAGCGGGGGGATACGAGCAATACTTC. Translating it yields CASSPPLGAGGYEQYF.

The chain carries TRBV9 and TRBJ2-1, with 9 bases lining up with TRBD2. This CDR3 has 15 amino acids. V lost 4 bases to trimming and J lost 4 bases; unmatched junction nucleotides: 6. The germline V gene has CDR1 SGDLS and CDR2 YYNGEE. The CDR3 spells CASSPKRGEYNEQFF. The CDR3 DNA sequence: TGTGCCAGCAGCCCCAAGCGGGGGGAGTACAATGAGCAGTTCTTC.

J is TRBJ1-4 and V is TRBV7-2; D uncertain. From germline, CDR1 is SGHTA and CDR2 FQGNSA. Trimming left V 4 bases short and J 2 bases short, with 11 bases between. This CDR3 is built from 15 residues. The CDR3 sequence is CASSSRRGTNEKLFF. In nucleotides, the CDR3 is TGTGCCAGCAGCTCCAGACGGGGTACTAATGAAAAACTGTTTTTT. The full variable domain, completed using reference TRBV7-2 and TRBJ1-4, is GAGVSQSPSNKVTEKGKDVELRCDPISGHTALYWYRQSLGQGLEFLIYFQGNSAPDKSGLPSDRFSAERTGGSVSTLTIQRTQQEDSAVYLCASSSRRGTNEKLFFGSGTQLSVL.

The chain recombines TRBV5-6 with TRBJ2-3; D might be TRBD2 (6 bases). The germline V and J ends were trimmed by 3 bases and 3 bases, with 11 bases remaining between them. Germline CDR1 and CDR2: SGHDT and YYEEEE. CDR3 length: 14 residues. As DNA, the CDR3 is TGTGCCAGCAGCTCCGGGGGAGGAACAGATACGCAGTATTTT. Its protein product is CASSSGGGTDTQYF.

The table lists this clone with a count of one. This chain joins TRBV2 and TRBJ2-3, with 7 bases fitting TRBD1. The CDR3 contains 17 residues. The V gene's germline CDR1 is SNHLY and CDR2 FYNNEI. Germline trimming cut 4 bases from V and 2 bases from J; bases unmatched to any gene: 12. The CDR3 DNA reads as TGTGCCAGCAGTGGAAGTCACAGGGGCCTTTTCACAGATACGCAGTATTTT. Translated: CASSGSHRGLFTDTQYF.

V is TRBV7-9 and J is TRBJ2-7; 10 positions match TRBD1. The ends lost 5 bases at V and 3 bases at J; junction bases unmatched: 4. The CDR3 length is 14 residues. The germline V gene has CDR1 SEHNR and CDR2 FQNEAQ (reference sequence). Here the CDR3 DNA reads TGTGCCAGCAGCCTGGGACAGGGGATCTACGAGCAGTACTTC. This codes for CASSLGQGIYEQYF.

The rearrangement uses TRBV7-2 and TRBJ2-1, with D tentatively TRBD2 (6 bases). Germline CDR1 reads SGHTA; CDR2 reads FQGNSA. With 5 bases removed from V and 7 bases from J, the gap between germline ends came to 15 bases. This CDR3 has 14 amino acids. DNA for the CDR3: TGTGCCAGCAGCAACTCCGGGACTCTGAATGAGCAGTTCTTC. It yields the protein CASSNSGTLNEQFF. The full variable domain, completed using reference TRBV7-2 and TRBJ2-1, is GAGVSQSPSNKVTEKGKDVELRCDPISGHTALYWYRQSLGQGLEFLIYFQGNSAPDKSGLPSDRFSAERTGGSVSTLTIQRTQQEDSAVYLCASSNSGTLNEQFFGPGTRLTVL.

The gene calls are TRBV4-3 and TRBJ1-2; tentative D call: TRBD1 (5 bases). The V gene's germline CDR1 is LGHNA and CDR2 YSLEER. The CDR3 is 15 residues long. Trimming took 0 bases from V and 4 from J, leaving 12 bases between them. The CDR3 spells CASSQDQGLGYGYTF. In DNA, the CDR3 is TGCGCCAGCAGCCAAGATCAGGGTCTAGGCTATGGCTACACCTTC.

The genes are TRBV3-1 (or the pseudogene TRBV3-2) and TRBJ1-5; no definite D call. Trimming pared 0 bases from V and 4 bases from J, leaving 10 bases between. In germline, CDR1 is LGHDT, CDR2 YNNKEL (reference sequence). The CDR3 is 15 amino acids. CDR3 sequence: CASSQEHSDNQPQHF. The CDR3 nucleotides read TGTGCCAGCAGCCAAGAGCACAGTGATAATCAGCCCCAGCATTTT.

CDR3 nucleotides: TGCGCCAGCAGCCCCACAGAGTCTGGGGCCAACGTCCTGACTTTC. This encodes CASSPTESGANVLTF. This chain joins TRBV5-1 and TRBJ2-6; D is uncertain. CDR3 size: 15 residues. Germline V gene data show CDR1 as SGHRS and CDR2 as YFSETQ. The V gene lost 4 bases and the J gene lost 1 base, with 9 bases spanning the gap.

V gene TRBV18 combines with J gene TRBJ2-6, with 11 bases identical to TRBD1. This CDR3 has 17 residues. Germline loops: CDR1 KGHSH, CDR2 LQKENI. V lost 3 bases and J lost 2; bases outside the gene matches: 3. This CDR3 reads CASSPGTGGTGANVLTF. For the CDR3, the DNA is TGTGCCAGCTCACCCGGGACAGGGGGGACTGGGGCCAACGTCCTGACTTTC.

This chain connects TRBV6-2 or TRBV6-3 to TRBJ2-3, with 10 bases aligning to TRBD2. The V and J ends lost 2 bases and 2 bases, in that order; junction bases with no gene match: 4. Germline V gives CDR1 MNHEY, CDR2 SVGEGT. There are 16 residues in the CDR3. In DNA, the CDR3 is TGTGCCAGCAGTTACGTCCTAGCGGGGGTCACAGATACGCAGTATTTT. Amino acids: CASSYVLAGVTDTQYF.

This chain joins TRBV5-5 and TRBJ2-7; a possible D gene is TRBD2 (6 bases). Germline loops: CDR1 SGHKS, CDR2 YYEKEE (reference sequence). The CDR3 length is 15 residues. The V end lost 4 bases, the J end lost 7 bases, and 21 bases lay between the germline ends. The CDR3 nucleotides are TGTGCCAGCAGCCCCGAGGGACTTCGCATGGGGGAGCAGTACTTC. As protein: CASSPEGLRMGEQYF.

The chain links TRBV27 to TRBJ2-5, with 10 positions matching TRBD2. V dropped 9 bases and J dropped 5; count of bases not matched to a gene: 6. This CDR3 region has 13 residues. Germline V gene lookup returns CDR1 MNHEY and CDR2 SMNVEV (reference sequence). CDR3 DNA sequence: TGTGCCAGAAACTCACTAGCGGGGGAGACCCAGTACTTC. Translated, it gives CARNSLAGETQYF.

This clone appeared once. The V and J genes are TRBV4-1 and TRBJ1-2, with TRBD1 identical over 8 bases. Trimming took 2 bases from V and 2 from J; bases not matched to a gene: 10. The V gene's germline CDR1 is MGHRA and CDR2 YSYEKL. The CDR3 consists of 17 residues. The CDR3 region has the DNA TGCGCCAGCAGCCAAAACGCGCCGGGACAGGTCAACTATGGCTACACCTTC. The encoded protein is CASSQNAPGQVNYGYTF.